This is a list of T cell receptor beta chains from one sample in a study of T cell changes during pregnancy in multiple sclerosis. Produced via immunoSEQ multiplex PCR; TCRdb's table is partial and in-frame only. This sample yields 95,000 to 100,000 clones, of which more than 85% are seen a single time; 3.1% belongs to the top ten. The sequencing used peripheral blood, collected in the second trimester of pregnancy. The receptors shown here come from a female donor with multiple sclerosis, enrolled in a pregnancy study. The CDR3 runs from the conserved cysteine through the conserved F or W. Each record gives: CDR3 DNA, CDR3 protein, J gene, D gene, V gene, clone size. A D gene is named only where the DNA matches it firmly. Part of the rows lack a size; the others show once, few, many or a class for expanded clones.

CDR3nt: TGTGCCAGCAGCCTCAGCGGGGTGGGAACCTACGAGCAGTACTTC
CDR3aa: CASSLSGVGTYEQYF
j_gene: TRBJ2-7
d_gene: TRBD2
v_gene: TRBV9
abundance: NA

CDR3nt: TGTGCCAGCAGTGACTCAGGAGGGGCGGAGCAGTACTTC
CDR3aa: CASSDSGGAEQYF
j_gene: TRBJ2-7
d_gene: NA
v_gene: TRBV6-4
abundance: NA

CDR3nt: TGTGCCAGCAGGGGGACTAGCCACCTCTACAATGAGCAGTTCTTC
CDR3aa: CASRGTSHLYNEQFF
j_gene: TRBJ2-1
d_gene: TRBD2
v_gene: TRBV6-1
abundance: NA

CDR3nt: TGTGCCACCATAGACAGGTTTACTGGCTACACCTTC
CDR3aa: CATIDRFTGYTF
j_gene: TRBJ1-2
d_gene: NA
v_gene: TRBV28
abundance: NA

CDR3nt: TGTGCCAGCAGCCTTCGGACAGGAGGCGCAGAGACCCAGTACTTC
CDR3aa: CASSLRTGGAETQYF
j_gene: TRBJ2-5
d_gene: TRBD1
v_gene: TRBV5-4
abundance: NA

CDR3nt: TGTGCCAGCTCACCCTCAGTGTCCTACGAGCAGTACTTC
CDR3aa: CASSPSVSYEQYF
j_gene: TRBJ2-7
d_gene: NA
v_gene: TRBV18
abundance: NA

CDR3nt: TGTGCCAGCACCGATCCGAGAGGGACAGGGAACTATGGCTACACCTTC
CDR3aa: CASTDPRGTGNYGYTF
j_gene: TRBJ1-2
d_gene: TRBD1
v_gene: TRBV5-6
abundance: NA

CDR3nt: TGTGCCAGCAGTTTAGACTTGTTGGAAAAACTGTTTTTT
CDR3aa: CASSLDLLEKLFF
j_gene: TRBJ1-4
d_gene: NA
v_gene: TRBV28
abundance: NA

CDR3nt: TGTGCCAGCTCACCAAATCCCGGGACTAGCGGCTACAATGAGCAGTTCTTC
CDR3aa: CASSPNPGTSGYNEQFF
j_gene: TRBJ2-1
d_gene: TRBD2
v_gene: TRBV18
abundance: NA

CDR3nt: TGTGCCAGCAGCTCGGACAGGGGCTATGGCTACACCTTC
CDR3aa: CASSSDRGYGYTF
j_gene: TRBJ1-2
d_gene: TRBD1
v_gene: TRBV11-1
abundance: NA

CDR3nt: TGCAGCGTTCGACAGGGAGGCACAGATACGCAGTATTTT
CDR3aa: CSVRQGGTDTQYF
j_gene: TRBJ2-3
d_gene: TRBD1
v_gene: TRBV29-1
abundance: NA

CDR3nt: TGCAGCGTTGACACAGGCGACAACTATGGCTACACCTTC
CDR3aa: CSVDTGDNYGYTF
j_gene: TRBJ1-2
d_gene: NA
v_gene: TRBV29-1
abundance: NA

CDR3nt: TGTGCCAGCCGGACAGGGAACGAGCAGTACTTC
CDR3aa: CASRTGNEQYF
j_gene: TRBJ2-7
d_gene: TRBD1
v_gene: TRBV19
abundance: NA

CDR3nt: TGTGCCAGCAGTCTTCTGACTAGCGGTTCCTACGAGCAGTACTTC
CDR3aa: CASSLLTSGSYEQYF
j_gene: TRBJ2-7
d_gene: TRBD2
v_gene: TRBV6-5
abundance: NA

CDR3nt: TGTGCCAGCAGTCTTACTAGATCGGCCGGGGAGCTGTTTTTT
CDR3aa: CASSLTRSAGELFF
j_gene: TRBJ2-2
d_gene: NA
v_gene: TRBV6-6
abundance: NA

CDR3nt: TGTGCCAGCAGTTTGGGTGGAGGACAAGCTTTCTTT
CDR3aa: CASSLGGGQAFF
j_gene: TRBJ1-1
d_gene: NA
v_gene: TRBV28
abundance: NA

CDR3nt: TGTGCCAGCAGCGTGGGCCAGGGGTTTGGAGAGACCCAGTACTTC
CDR3aa: CASSVGQGFGETQYF
j_gene: TRBJ2-5
d_gene: NA
v_gene: TRBV2
abundance: NA

CDR3nt: TGTGCCAGCAGCAAAGATCATATGAGACAGGGCTACGAGCAGTACTTC
CDR3aa: CASSKDHMRQGYEQYF
j_gene: TRBJ2-7
d_gene: NA
v_gene: TRBV21-1
abundance: NA

CDR3nt: TGCAGTGCTAGACCTCAAGAGACCCAGTACTTC
CDR3aa: CSARPQETQYF
j_gene: TRBJ2-5
d_gene: NA
v_gene: TRBV20-1
abundance: NA

CDR3nt: TGCAGCAGCGGCCTGGTGGAGACCCAGTACTTC
CDR3aa: CSSGLVETQYF
j_gene: TRBJ2-5
d_gene: NA
v_gene: TRBV20-1
abundance: NA

CDR3nt: TGTGCCAGCAGCGTACGGGACAGCGAAGAGACCCAGTACTTC
CDR3aa: CASSVRDSEETQYF
j_gene: TRBJ2-5
d_gene: TRBD1
v_gene: TRBV4-2
abundance: NA

CDR3nt: TGCAGCGTTGGTTCCGGACAGGTATCCACTGAAGCTTTCTTT
CDR3aa: CSVGSGQVSTEAFF
j_gene: TRBJ1-1
d_gene: TRBD1
v_gene: TRBV29-1
abundance: NA

CDR3nt: TGTGCCAGCAGCCTGAGGACAGGGAATCTGGAAAAACTGTTTTTT
CDR3aa: CASSLRTGNLEKLFF
j_gene: TRBJ1-4
d_gene: TRBD1
v_gene: TRBV5-8
abundance: NA

CDR3nt: TGTGCCAGCAGCAGCCTGAAGACAGGGGAAGGCTACACCTTC
CDR3aa: CASSSLKTGEGYTF
j_gene: TRBJ1-2
d_gene: TRBD1
v_gene: TRBV28
abundance: NA

CDR3nt: TGTGCCAGCAGTTTAGGAGGGGCTAACTATGGCTACACCTTC
CDR3aa: CASSLGGANYGYTF
j_gene: TRBJ1-2
d_gene: NA
v_gene: TRBV28
abundance: NA

CDR3nt: TGCGCCAGCAGCACACGACAGGGGCGGAATTCACCCCTCCACTTT
CDR3aa: CASSTRQGRNSPLHF
j_gene: TRBJ1-6
d_gene: TRBD1
v_gene: TRBV4-1
abundance: NA

CDR3nt: TGCAGCGTTGGACGGGACTCGTCAACGTACAGTGAGCAGTTCTTC
CDR3aa: CSVGRDSSTYSEQFF
j_gene: TRBJ2-1
d_gene: NA
v_gene: TRBV29-1
abundance: NA

CDR3nt: TGTGCCAGCAGCCCCCCGGGCTATGGCTACACCTTC
CDR3aa: CASSPPGYGYTF
j_gene: TRBJ1-2
d_gene: NA
v_gene: TRBV9
abundance: NA

CDR3nt: TGTGCCAGCAGCTTAGTTGTCGGCAGGGGCCGTGAAAAACTGTTTTTT
CDR3aa: CASSLVVGRGREKLFF
j_gene: TRBJ1-4
d_gene: NA
v_gene: TRBV7-2
abundance: NA

CDR3nt: TGTGCCAGCAGGGACACACTGATGAACACTGAAGCTTTCTTT
CDR3aa: CASRDTLMNTEAFF
j_gene: TRBJ1-1
d_gene: NA
v_gene: TRBV28
abundance: NA

CDR3nt: TGTGCCAGCGGATTAACAACTACCAGCACAGATACGCAGTATTTT
CDR3aa: CASGLTTTSTDTQYF
j_gene: TRBJ2-3
d_gene: NA
v_gene: TRBV28
abundance: NA

CDR3nt: TGCGCCAGCATGGCCGGGACGGGACAATTTTTATACGAGCAGTACTTC
CDR3aa: CASMAGTGQFLYEQYF
j_gene: TRBJ2-7
d_gene: NA
v_gene: TRBV5-1
abundance: NA

CDR3nt: TGCAGCGTTGTTCTAACTAGCGGGACCTACAATGAGCAGTTCTTC
CDR3aa: CSVVLTSGTYNEQFF
j_gene: TRBJ2-1
d_gene: TRBD2
v_gene: TRBV29-1
abundance: NA

CDR3nt: TGCGCCAGCAGCCCCGCCGCCAGGGGGAATTCACCCCTCCACTTT
CDR3aa: CASSPAARGNSPLHF
j_gene: TRBJ1-6
d_gene: TRBD1
v_gene: TRBV5-1
abundance: NA

CDR3nt: TGCAGCGTTGTAGGAGGGCGCTACGAGCAGTACTTC
CDR3aa: CSVVGGRYEQYF
j_gene: TRBJ2-7
d_gene: NA
v_gene: TRBV29-1
abundance: NA

CDR3nt: TGCAGCGTTGATTCTCGGACTAGCGGGACTGAGCAGTTCTTC
CDR3aa: CSVDSRTSGTEQFF
j_gene: TRBJ2-1
d_gene: TRBD2
v_gene: TRBV29-1
abundance: NA

CDR3nt: TGTGCCAGCAGTGGTAAAGAAGGGACTAGCGGGGTAACTAGCACAGATACGCAGTATTTT
CDR3aa: CASSGKEGTSGVTSTDTQYF
j_gene: TRBJ2-3
d_gene: TRBD2
v_gene: TRBV6-1
abundance: NA

CDR3nt: TGTGCCACCAGCAGCCAGACAGGGACCCAGCCCCAGCATTTT
CDR3aa: CATSSQTGTQPQHF
j_gene: TRBJ1-5
d_gene: TRBD1
v_gene: TRBV15
abundance: NA

CDR3nt: TGTGCCAGCAGTTACGACAGTAACTATGGCTACACCTTC
CDR3aa: CASSYDSNYGYTF
j_gene: TRBJ1-2
d_gene: NA
v_gene: TRBV6-6
abundance: few

CDR3nt: TGTGCCAGCAGCCGACAGGGTCCCCGGCTGCCCCAGCATTTT
CDR3aa: CASSRQGPRLPQHF
j_gene: TRBJ1-5
d_gene: TRBD1
v_gene: TRBV6-6
abundance: NA

CDR3nt: TGCAGCGTTGTAGGGGGGGGGAACACTGAAGCTTTCTTT
CDR3aa: CSVVGGGNTEAFF
j_gene: TRBJ1-1
d_gene: NA
v_gene: TRBV29-1
abundance: NA

CDR3nt: TGTGCCAGCAGCAAAAGAGACAGACTAGCGGGCCCCTACGAGCAGTACTTC
CDR3aa: CASSKRDRLAGPYEQYF
j_gene: TRBJ2-7
d_gene: NA
v_gene: TRBV21-1
abundance: NA